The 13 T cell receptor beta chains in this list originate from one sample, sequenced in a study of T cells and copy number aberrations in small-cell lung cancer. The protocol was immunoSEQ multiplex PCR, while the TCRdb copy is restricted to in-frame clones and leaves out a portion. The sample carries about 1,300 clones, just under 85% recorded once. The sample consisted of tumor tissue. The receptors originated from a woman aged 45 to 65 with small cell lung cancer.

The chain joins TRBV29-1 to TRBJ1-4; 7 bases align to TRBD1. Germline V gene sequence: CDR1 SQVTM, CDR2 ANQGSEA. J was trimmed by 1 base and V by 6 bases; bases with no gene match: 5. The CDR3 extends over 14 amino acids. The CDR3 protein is CSVGQDGTNEKLFF. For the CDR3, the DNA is TGCAGCGTCGGACAGGACGGAACTAATGAAAAACTGTTTTTT.

The CDR3 here is CAWSATWGTEAFF. DNA for the CDR3: TGTGCCTGGAGCGCTACTTGGGGCACTGAAGCTTTCTTT. The chain links TRBV30 to TRBJ1-1; D unclear. CDR3 length equals 13 residues. Germline lookup yields CDR1 GTSNPN and CDR2 SVGIG (reference sequence). V shed 3 bases and J shed 4 bases, with 12 bases lying between them.

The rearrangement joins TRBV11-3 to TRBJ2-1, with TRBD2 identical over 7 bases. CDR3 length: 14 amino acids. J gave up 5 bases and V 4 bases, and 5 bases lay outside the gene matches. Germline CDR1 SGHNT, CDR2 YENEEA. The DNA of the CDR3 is TGTGCCAGCAGCTCCCGGCTAGCGGACAATGAGCAGTTCTTC. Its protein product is CASSSRLADNEQFF.

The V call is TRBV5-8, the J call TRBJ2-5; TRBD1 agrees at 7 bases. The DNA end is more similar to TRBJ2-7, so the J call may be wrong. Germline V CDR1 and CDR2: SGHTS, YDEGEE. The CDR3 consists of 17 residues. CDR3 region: CASSLVTGTAISYEQYF. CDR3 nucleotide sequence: TGTGCCAGCAGCTTGGTGACTGGGACAGCAATCTCCTACGAGCAGTACTTC.

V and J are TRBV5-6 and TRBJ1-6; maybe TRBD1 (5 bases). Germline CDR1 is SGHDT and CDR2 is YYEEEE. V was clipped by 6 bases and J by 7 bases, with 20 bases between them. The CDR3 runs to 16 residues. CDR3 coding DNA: TGTGCCAGCAACCAGGGTGGGGGACGGTTCAATTCACCCCTCCACTTT. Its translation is CASNQGGGRFNSPLHF.

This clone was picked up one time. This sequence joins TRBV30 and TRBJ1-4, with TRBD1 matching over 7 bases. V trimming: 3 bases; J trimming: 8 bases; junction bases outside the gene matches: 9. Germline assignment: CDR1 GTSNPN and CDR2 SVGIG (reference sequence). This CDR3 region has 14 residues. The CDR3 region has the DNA TGTGCCTGGAGCGCCGGGACAGCAGAAGAAAAACTGTTTTTT. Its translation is CAWSAGTAEEKLFF.

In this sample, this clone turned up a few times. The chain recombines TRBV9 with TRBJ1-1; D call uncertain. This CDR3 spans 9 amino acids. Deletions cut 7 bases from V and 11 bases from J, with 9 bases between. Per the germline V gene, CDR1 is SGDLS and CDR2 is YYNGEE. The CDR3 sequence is CASGDAAFF. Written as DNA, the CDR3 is TGTGCCAGCGGGGATGCGGCTTTCTTT.

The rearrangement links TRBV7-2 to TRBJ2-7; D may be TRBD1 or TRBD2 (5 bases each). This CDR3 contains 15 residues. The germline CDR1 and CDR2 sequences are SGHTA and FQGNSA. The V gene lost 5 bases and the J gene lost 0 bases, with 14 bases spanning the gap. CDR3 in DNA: TGTGCCAGCAGCCACCACTGGGGGAGCTCCTACGAGCAGTACTTC. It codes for CASSHHWGSSYEQYF.

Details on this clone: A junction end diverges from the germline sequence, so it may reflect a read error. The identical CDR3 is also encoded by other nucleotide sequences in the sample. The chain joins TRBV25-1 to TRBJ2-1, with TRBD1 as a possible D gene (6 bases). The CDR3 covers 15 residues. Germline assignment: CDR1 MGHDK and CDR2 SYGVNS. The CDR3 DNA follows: TGTGCTAGCAGTGCGGACAGCAACTCCTACAATGAGCAGTTCTTC. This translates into CASSADSNSYNEQFF. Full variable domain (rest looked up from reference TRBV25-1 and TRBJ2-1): EADIYQTPRYLVIGTGKKITLECSQTMGHDKMYWYQQDPGMELHLIHYSYGVNSTEKGDLSSESTVSRIRTEHFPLTLESARPSHTSQYLCASSADSNSYNEQFFGPGTRLTVL.

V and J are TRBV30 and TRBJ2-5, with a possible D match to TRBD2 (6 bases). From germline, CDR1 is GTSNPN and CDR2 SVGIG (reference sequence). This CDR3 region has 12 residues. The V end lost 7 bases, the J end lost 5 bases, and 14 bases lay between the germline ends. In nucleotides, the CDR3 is TGTGCCTACCGGACTATCGACGAGACCCAGTACTTC. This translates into CAYRTIDETQYF.

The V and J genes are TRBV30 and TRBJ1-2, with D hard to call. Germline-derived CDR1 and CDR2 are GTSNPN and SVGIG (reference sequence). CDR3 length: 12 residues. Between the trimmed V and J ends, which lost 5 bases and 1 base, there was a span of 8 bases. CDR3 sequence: CAWGGNNYGYTF. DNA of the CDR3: TGTGCCTGGGGTGGGAATAACTATGGCTACACCTTC.

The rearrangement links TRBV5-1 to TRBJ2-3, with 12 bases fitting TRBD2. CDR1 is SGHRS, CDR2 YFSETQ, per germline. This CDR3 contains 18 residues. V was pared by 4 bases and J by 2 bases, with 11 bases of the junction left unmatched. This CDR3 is CASSPMGLAGPATDTQYF. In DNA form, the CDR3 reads TGCGCCAGCAGCCCGATGGGACTAGCGGGCCCGGCCACAGATACGCAGTATTTT. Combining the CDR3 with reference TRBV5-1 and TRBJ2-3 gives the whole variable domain KAGVTQTPRYLIKTRGQQVTLSCSPISGHRSVSWYQQTPGQGLQFLFEYFSETQRNKGNFPGRFSGRQFSNSRSEMNVSTLELGDSALYLCASSPMGLAGPATDTQYFGPGTRLTVL.

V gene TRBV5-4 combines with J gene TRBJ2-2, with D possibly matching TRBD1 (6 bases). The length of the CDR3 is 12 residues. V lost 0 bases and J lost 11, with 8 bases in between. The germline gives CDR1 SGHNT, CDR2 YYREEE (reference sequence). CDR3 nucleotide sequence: TGTGCCAGCAGCTTGGGACAGGCTGAGCTGTTTTTT. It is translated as CASSLGQAELFF.